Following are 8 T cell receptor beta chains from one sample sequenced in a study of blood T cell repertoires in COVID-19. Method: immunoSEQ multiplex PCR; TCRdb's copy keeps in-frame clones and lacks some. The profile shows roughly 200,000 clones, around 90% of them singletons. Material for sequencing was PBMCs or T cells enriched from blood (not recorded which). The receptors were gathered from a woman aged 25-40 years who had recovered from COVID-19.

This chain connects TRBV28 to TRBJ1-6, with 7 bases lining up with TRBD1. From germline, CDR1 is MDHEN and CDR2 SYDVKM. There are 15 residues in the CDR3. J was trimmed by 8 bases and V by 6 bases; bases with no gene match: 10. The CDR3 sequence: CASRPTGQRDSPLHF. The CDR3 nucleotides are TGTGCCAGCAGACCGACGGGACAGAGGGATTCACCCCTCCACTTT.

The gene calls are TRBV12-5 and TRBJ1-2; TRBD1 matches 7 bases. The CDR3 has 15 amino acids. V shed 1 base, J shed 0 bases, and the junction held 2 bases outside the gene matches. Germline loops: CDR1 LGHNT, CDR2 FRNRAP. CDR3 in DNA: TGTGCTAGTGGTTTGGGACAGGGATCTAACTATGGCTACACCTTC. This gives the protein CASGLGQGSNYGYTF.

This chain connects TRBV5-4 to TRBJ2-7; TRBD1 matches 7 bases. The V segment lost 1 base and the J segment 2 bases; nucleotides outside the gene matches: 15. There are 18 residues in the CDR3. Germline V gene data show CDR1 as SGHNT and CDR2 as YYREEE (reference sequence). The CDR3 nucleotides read TGTGCCAGCAGCTTGTTAGAACCCGCTACAGGGGCCACCTACGAGCAGTACTTC. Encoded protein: CASSLLEPATGATYEQYF.

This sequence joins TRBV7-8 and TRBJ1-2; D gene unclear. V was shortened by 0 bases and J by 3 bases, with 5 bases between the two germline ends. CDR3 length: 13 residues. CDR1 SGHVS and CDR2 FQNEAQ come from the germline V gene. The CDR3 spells CASSLAGDYGYTF. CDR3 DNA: TGTGCCAGCAGCTTAGCCGGGGACTATGGCTACACCTTC.

CDR3 coding DNA: TGTGCCAGCAGTCCAGCAGGGTCTGGTGAAAAACTGTTTTTT. This gives the protein CASSPAGSGEKLFF. The chain carries TRBV7-2 and TRBJ1-4; a weak D match, TRBD1 (5 bases). Germline CDR1 reads SGHTA; CDR2 reads FQGNSA. Trimming took off 6 bases at V and 7 bases at J, with 15 bases between the two ends. This CDR3 comprises 14 residues.

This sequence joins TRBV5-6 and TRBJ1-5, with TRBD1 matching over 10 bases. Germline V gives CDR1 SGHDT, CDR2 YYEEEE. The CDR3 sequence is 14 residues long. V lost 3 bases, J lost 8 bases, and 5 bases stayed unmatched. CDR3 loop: CASSSGQGLEPQHF. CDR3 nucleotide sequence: TGTGCCAGCAGCTCGGGACAGGGGTTGGAGCCCCAGCATTTT.

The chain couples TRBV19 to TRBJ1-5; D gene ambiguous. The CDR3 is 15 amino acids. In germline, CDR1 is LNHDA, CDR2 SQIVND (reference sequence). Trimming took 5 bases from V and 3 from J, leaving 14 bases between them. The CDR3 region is CASSPSRETNQPQHF. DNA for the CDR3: TGTGCCAGTAGTCCCAGCCGGGAAACCAATCAGCCCCAGCATTTT.

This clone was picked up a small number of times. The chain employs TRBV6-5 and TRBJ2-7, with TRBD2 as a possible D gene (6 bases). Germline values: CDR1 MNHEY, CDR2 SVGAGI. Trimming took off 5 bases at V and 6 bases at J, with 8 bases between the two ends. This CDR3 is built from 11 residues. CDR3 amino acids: CASSHGGEQYF. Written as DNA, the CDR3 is TGTGCCAGCAGTCACGGGGGCGAGCAGTACTTC.